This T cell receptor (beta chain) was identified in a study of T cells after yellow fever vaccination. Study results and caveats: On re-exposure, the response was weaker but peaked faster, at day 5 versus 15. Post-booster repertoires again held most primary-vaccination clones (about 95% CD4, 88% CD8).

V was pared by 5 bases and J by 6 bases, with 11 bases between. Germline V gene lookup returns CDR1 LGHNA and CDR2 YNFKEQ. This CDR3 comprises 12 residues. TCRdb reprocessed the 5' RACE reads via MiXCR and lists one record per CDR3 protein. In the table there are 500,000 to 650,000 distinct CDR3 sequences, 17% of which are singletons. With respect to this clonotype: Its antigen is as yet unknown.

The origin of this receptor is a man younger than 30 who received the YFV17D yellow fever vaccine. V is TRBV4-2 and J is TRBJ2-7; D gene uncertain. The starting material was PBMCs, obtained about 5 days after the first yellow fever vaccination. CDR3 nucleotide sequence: TGTGCCAGCAGCTATTCGTCGGGCGAGCAGTACTTC. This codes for CASSYSSGEQYF.